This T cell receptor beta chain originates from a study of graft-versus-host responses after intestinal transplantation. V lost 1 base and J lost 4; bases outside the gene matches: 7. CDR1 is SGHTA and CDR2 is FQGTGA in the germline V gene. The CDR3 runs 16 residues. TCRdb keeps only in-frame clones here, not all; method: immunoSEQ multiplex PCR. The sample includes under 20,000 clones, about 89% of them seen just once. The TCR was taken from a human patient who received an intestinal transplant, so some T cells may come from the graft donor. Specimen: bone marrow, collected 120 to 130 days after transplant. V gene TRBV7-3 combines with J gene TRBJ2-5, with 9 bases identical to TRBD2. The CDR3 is CASSLIGGRATETQYF. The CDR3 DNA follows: TGTGCCAGCAGCTTAATTGGCGGGAGGGCCACAGAGACCCAGTACTTC.